This is a list of T cell receptor beta chains from one sample in a study of blood T cell repertoires in COVID-19. Produced via immunoSEQ multiplex PCR; TCRdb's table is partial and in-frame only. The table lists around 50,000 clones, about 78% of them singletons. Sample: PBMCs or T cells enriched from blood (not recorded which). The receptors originated from a woman aged 45-65 years with acute COVID-19. CDR3s include the opening cysteine and the closing phenylalanine or tryptophan. Each record gives: V gene, J gene, clone size, D gene, CDR3 DNA, CDR3 protein. A D gene is named only where the DNA matches it firmly. For some rows the clone size is stated as once, few or many, or as a class when expanded; others skip it.

>TRBV5-6|TRBJ1-3|few|-
TGTGCCAGCAGCTTGGTGGCAGTAAACACCATATATTTT
CASSLVAVNTIYF
>TRBV30|TRBJ1-5|-|-
TGTGCCTGGAGTCCCGACAACCCGGATCAGCCCCAGCATTTT
CAWSPDNPDQPQHF
>TRBV12-3/TRBV12-4|TRBJ1-2|-|-
TGTGCCAGCAGCCGGAGTGGGGGCGGTGGCTACACCTTC
CASSRSGGGGYTF
>TRBV6-1|TRBJ2-1|once|TRBD2
TGTGCCAGCAGTGGAACTAGCGGGGGGGCCTTCAGCAATGAGCAGTTCTTC
CASSGTSGGAFSNEQFF
>TRBV7-6|TRBJ1-1|-|-
TGTGCCAGCTTACCTCCCAGGGACATGAACACTGAAGCTTTCTTT
CASLPPRDMNTEAFF
>TRBV12-3/TRBV12-4|TRBJ1-5|-|-
TGTGCCAGCAGTTTTCAGGGAAGTGGGCCCCAGCATTTT
CASSFQGSGPQHF
>TRBV7-9|TRBJ2-3|-|TRBD2
TGTGCCAGCAGCTTAGCGGGGGGGATTACTAGCACAGATACGCAGTATTTT
CASSLAGGITSTDTQYF
>TRBV3-1/TRBV3-2|TRBJ2-7|few|TRBD1
TGTGCCAGCAGCCAAACAGGGGCCTACGAGCAGTACTTC
CASSQTGAYEQYF
>TRBV19|TRBJ2-2|-|TRBD2
TGTGCCAGTATCGATAGCGGGGGAGCGAACACCGGGGAGCTGTTTTTT
CASIDSGGANTGELFF
>TRBV4-1|TRBJ1-5|few|-
TGCGCCAGCAGCCAAGATCTTTCCAGGGGCGCTTATAGCAATCAGCCCCAGCATTTT
CASSQDLSRGAYSNQPQHF
>TRBV30|TRBJ2-3|-|-
TGTGCCTCCTGGGCCGCAGATACGCAGTATTTT
CASWAADTQYF
>TRBV4-1|TRBJ1-3|-|TRBD1
TGCGCCAGCAGCCAACTGGGACAGGGGACTGGAAACACCATATATTTT
CASSQLGQGTGNTIYF
>TRBV2|TRBJ1-1|few|TRBD1
TGTGCCAGCAGACCAATGACAGGGGGTATCGGTGAAGCTTTCTTT
CASRPMTGGIGEAFF
>TRBV19|TRBJ1-2|-|-
TGTGCCAGTAGTATCAAGGACATCCATGGCTACACCTTC
CASSIKDIHGYTF
>TRBV5-1|TRBJ2-7|-|-
TGCGCCAGCAGCGCGGGCGGGGAGACTATCTACGAGCAGTACTTC
CASSAGGETIYEQYF
>TRBV6-5|TRBJ1-2|-|-
TGTGCCAGCAGCCGTAAGGAGTCGGGTGGCTACACCTTC
CASSRKESGGYTF
>TRBV6-5|TRBJ2-5|-|-
TGTGCCAGCGGGCAAACCCAAGAGACCCAGTACTTC
CASGQTQETQYF
>TRBV12-3/TRBV12-4|TRBJ1-5|-|-
TGTGCCAGCAGTCCACAGGGATGGCAGCCCCAGCATTTT
CASSPQGWQPQHF
>TRBV15|TRBJ2-7|-|-
TGTGCCACGAGCTGGGGCAACGAGCAGTACTTC
CATSWGNEQYF
>TRBV28|TRBJ1-4|-|TRBD1
TGTGCCAGCAGTTTTGGGACAGGCGGTGAAAAACTGTTTTTT
CASSFGTGGEKLFF
>TRBV5-1|TRBJ1-2|-|-
TGCGCCAGCAGCTTTGACAGCTATGGCTACACCTTC
CASSFDSYGYTF
>TRBV5-1|TRBJ1-3|-|-
TGCGCCAGCAGCTACGCAGGGGCCGCTGGAAACACCATATATTTT
CASSYAGAAGNTIYF
>TRBV4-2|TRBJ2-3|-|-
TGTGCCAGCAGCCAAGATTGGGAGGGGGTAGATACGCAGTATTTT
CASSQDWEGVDTQYF
>TRBV6-5|TRBJ2-3|-|TRBD2
TGTGCCAGCCGGGACTACCTCCAGCCCACAGATACGCAGTATTTT
CASRDYLQPTDTQYF
>TRBV29-1|TRBJ2-7|-|-
TGCAGCGTTGAAATAACTAGCACTTACTATGATTCCTACGAGCAGTACTTC
CSVEITSTYYDSYEQYF
>TRBV5-1|TRBJ2-5|-|TRBD1
TGCGCCAGCAGCGGCCGGGACAGGGGGCTTGGGGGGACCCAGTACTTC
CASSGRDRGLGGTQYF
>TRBV27|TRBJ2-7|-|TRBD2
TGTGCCAGCAGTATAGCGGGACTCTCCTACGAGCAGTACTTC
CASSIAGLSYEQYF
>TRBV5-4|TRBJ2-7|-|-
TGTGCCAGCAGCTCCGGGGGTAGCTCCTACGAGCAGTACTTC
CASSSGGSSYEQYF
>TRBV5-1|TRBJ2-7|-|-
TGCGCCAGCGCCGCTGGGACACGGGGCTTCGAGCAGTACTTC
CASAAGTRGFEQYF
>TRBV7-2|TRBJ1-1|-|TRBD1
TGTGCCAGCAGCTCCGTGTGGGGACAGACTGGCCTCTTGAACACTGAAGCTTTCTTT
CASSSVWGQTGLLNTEAFF
>TRBV3-1/TRBV3-2|TRBJ1-2|many|-
TGTGCCAGCACCTTCACCGGAGCGTATGGCTACACCTTC
CASTFTGAYGYTF
>TRBV27|TRBJ1-2|-|TRBD1
TGTGCCAGCAGTTTATCCCGGACAGGGGGCTATGGCTACACCTTC
CASSLSRTGGYGYTF
>TRBV7-6|TRBJ1-1|medium-sized|-
TGTGCCAGCAGCTTGGTGGGCATCGAGAACACTGAAGCTTTCTTT
CASSLVGIENTEAFF
>TRBV11-3|TRBJ1-1|-|-
TGTGCCAGCAGTTTAGAGGAGGGGAGCATGAACACTGAAGCTTTCTTT
CASSLEEGSMNTEAFF
>TRBV18|TRBJ1-1|-|TRBD1
TGTGCCAGCTCACCGTCACAGGGGGCTGAAGCTTTCTTT
CASSPSQGAEAFF
>TRBV5-1|TRBJ2-2|-|-
TGCGCCAGCACACAAAATCAGGGGGGAAACACCGGGGAGCTGTTTTTT
CASTQNQGGNTGELFF
>TRBV6-5|TRBJ1-1|-|-
TGTGCCAGCAGTTACTCAAGACAGAACACTGAAGCTTTCTTT
CASSYSRQNTEAFF
>TRBV28|TRBJ1-2|-|-
TGTGCCAGCAGACCCCCTCAGGGGTATGGCTACACCTTC
CASRPPQGYGYTF
>TRBV3-1/TRBV3-2|TRBJ1-5|-|-
TGTGCCAGCAGCCCCAGAGGGACTGGCGGGAAGCCCCAGCATTTT
CASSPRGTGGKPQHF
>TRBV19|TRBJ1-1|-|TRBD1
TGTGCCAGTAGTATAGGCCAGGGGGTAAGAAACACTGAAGCTTTCTTT
CASSIGQGVRNTEAFF
>TRBV27|TRBJ2-7|-|TRBD1
TGTGCCAGCAGTTTATCGGACAGGGGTTCCTACGAGCAGTACTTC
CASSLSDRGSYEQYF
>TRBV7-9|TRBJ2-7|few|-
TGTGCCAGCAGCTTGGTCAGTTACGAGCAGTACTTC
CASSLVSYEQYF
>TRBV10-1|TRBJ1-1|-|-
TGCGCCAGCAGTGAACAGCCCGGAGGTAGGACTGAAGCTTTCTTT
CASSEQPGGRTEAFF
>TRBV11-2|TRBJ2-1|-|TRBD2
TGTGCCAGCAGCTTAGTTGTTCCTAGCGGGGGTAGTGAGCAGTTCTTC
CASSLVVPSGGSEQFF
>TRBV11-2|TRBJ1-2|-|-
TGTGCCAGCAGCCCTACCTCCACCCGGAGCGGGGTCTATGGCTACACCTTC
CASSPTSTRSGVYGYTF